Following are 4 T cell receptor beta chains from one sample sequenced in a study of T cells in localized non-small cell lung cancer (dated by TCRdb to 2020 to 2022). The library was generated by the immunoSEQ multiplex PCR assay. TCRdb obtained this table from immuneACCESS and retained in-frame rearrangements with V and J assigned. These tables miss some clones; where compared with another copy, unresolved V genes account for less than half of the shortfall, and the remainder is unexplained. The sample table records roughly 35,000 clones; about 92% of these occur just once. The ten largest clones represent 2.1% of the sample. Sequenced material: peripheral blood, taken before any cancer treatment. The origin of the receptors is a female donor at least 60 years old with stage I lung adenocarcinoma.

The J gene is TRBJ1-2, the V gene TRBV6-5; D perhaps matches TRBD1 (5 bases). CDR3 length: 14 amino acids. Germline lookup yields CDR1 MNHEY and CDR2 SVGAGI. The V gene lost 0 bases and the J gene lost 5 bases, with 10 bases spanning the gap. The CDR3 here is CASSYSTAQYGYTF. DNA of the CDR3: TGTGCCAGCAGTTACTCGACAGCCCAGTATGGCTACACCTTC.

CDR3 in amino acids: CASSPWGETQYF. CDR3 DNA sequence: TGTGCCAGCAGCCCCTGGGGGGAGACCCAGTACTTC. The chain uses TRBV11-2 and TRBJ2-5, with D perhaps assigned TRBD1 or TRBD2 (5 bases each). V was cut by 5 bases and J by 5 bases, with 9 bases left in between. CDR3 length: 12 residues. Germline V gene lookup returns CDR1 SGHAT and CDR2 FQNNGV.

The chain combines TRBV10-1 with TRBJ1-4; D is ambiguous. This CDR3 comprises 12 residues. V lost 7 bases and J lost 2, with 5 bases in between. The germline V gene encodes CDR1 WNHNN and CDR2 SYGVQD (reference sequence). DNA for the CDR3: TGCGCCAGCATCCCGACTAATGAAAAACTGTTTTTT. Translated, it gives CASIPTNEKLFF.

The chain couples TRBV5-1 to TRBJ2-3; 8 bases agree with TRBD1. Germline V gene lookup returns CDR1 SGHRS and CDR2 YFSETQ. J gave up 2 bases and V 4 bases, and 12 bases lay outside the gene matches. CDR3 size: 17 residues. CDR3 protein: CASSAGPGTGDTDTQYF. The CDR3 DNA reads TGCGCCAGCAGCGCTGGACCCGGGACAGGCGACACAGATACGCAGTATTTT. The complete variable domain, with remaining parts taken from reference TRBV5-1 and TRBJ2-3, reads KAGVTQTPRYLIKTRGQQVTLSCSPISGHRSVSWYQQTPGQGLQFLFEYFSETQRNKGNFPGRFSGRQFSNSRSEMNVSTLELGDSALYLCASSAGPGTGDTDTQYFGPGTRLTVL.